These T cell receptor beta chains were read from a single sample in a study of regulatory T cells in long-lasting Graves disease. TCRdb used MiXCR to reprocess the multiplex PCR reads, holding one entry per CDR3 protein. The sample holds hundreds of thousands of distinct CDR3 sequences, roughly 20% seen once. The sequences come from peripheral blood mononuclear cells (PBMCs), collected when the disease was refractory, from a patient treated with antithyroid drugs. The receptors come from a female donor with Graves disease. CDR3s include the opening cysteine and the closing phenylalanine or tryptophan. A D gene is named only where the DNA matches it firmly. Size tells how often a clone was seen (once, few, many) or the class of an expanded clone, and some rows leave it out.

D gene	clone size	V gene	J gene	CDR3 DNA	CDR3 protein
TRBD1	few	TRBV29-1	TRBJ2-7	TGCAGCGCCGGTGACAGGGAACACGAGCAGTACTTC	CSAGDREHEQYF
TRBD1	many	TRBV25-1	TRBJ2-5	TGTGCCAGCAGTAGGACAGGTCAAGGACAAGAGACCCAGTACTTC	CASSRTGQGQETQYF
.	.	TRBV15	TRBJ2-1	TGTGCCACCGAGACTAGTGACCCCTCCTACTACAATGAGCAGTTCTTC	CATETSDPSYYNEQFF
.	many	TRBV2	TRBJ1-4	TGTGCCAGCAGTCTACAGGGTAATGGTGAAAAACTGTTTTTT	CASSLQGNGEKLFF
TRBD2	.	TRBV19	TRBJ2-7	TGTGCCAGTAACCCGGGACTAGCGGTCTACGAGCAGTACTTC	CASNPGLAVYEQYF
.	few	TRBV7-9	TRBJ1-1	TGTGCCAGCAGCTTATCCCCCTGGGGCACTGAAGCTTTCTTT	CASSLSPWGTEAFF
.	.	TRBV7-9	TRBJ1-1	TGTGCCAGCAGCTTACTCCAGGAGTTAGGGAAGAACACTGAAGCTTTCTTT	CASSLLQELGKNTEAFF
.	many	TRBV29-1	TRBJ2-7	TGCAGCGTTGAAACGGGACTGCCGGGAGAGCAGTACTTC	CSVETGLPGEQYF
.	many	TRBV28	TRBJ2-7	TGTGCCAGCAGTCCCCTAGCTAAGTCGCCCTACGAGCAGTACTTC	CASSPLAKSPYEQYF
TRBD1	many	TRBV6-2/TRBV6-3	TRBJ2-5	TGTGCCAGCAGTATCGGGACAGGGGTTTACGAGGAGACCCAGTACTTC	CASSIGTGVYEETQYF
TRBD1	few	TRBV3-1	TRBJ1-5	TGTGCCAGCAGCCAAGAATACAGGGGGCGGATTTTTAATGGCAATCAGCCCCAGCATTTT	CASSQEYRGRIFNGNQPQHF
TRBD1	many	TRBV13	TRBJ1-1	TGTGCCAGCAGCTTAGCGGTCCCAGGGGGCACTGAAGCTTTCTTT	CASSLAVPGGTEAFF
TRBD1	many	TRBV6-1	TRBJ1-1	TGTGCCAGCAGTGGACGCCCAGGGGGAAACACTGAAGCTTTCTTT	CASSGRPGGNTEAFF
.	many	TRBV12-3/TRBV12-4	TRBJ1-1	TGTGCCAGTAGTTCACGGGCGAACACTGAAGCTTTCTTT	CASSSRANTEAFF
.	many	TRBV28	TRBJ2-7	TGTGCCAGCAGACCGGGGAGAGGCGAGCAGTACTTC	CASRPGRGEQYF
.	many	TRBV20-1	TRBJ1-1	TGCAGTGCTAGAGCCAACACTGAAGCTTTCTTT	CSARANTEAFF
.	many	TRBV2	TRBJ1-1	TGTGCCAGCAGTGAGGAGGTGCTGGGGGCTTTCTTT	CASSEEVLGAFF
.	few	TRBV7-9	TRBJ2-2	TGTGCCAGCAGCTTAAAAGTAGGGCGACCGAACACCGGGGAGCTGTTTTTT	CASSLKVGRPNTGELFF
.	.	TRBV19	TRBJ1-2	TGTGCCAGTAGTATAGACAACGGCTATGGCTACACCTTC	CASSIDNGYGYTF
TRBD1	many	TRBV28	TRBJ2-7	TGTGCCAGTTCTAGCTTCGGGACAGGGCTGTCCGAGCAGTACTTC	CASSSFGTGLSEQYF
.	few	TRBV20-1	TRBJ1-1	TGCAGTGCCGACCCCCAGGACCGTGAAGCTTTCTTT	CSADPQDREAFF
.	many	TRBV28	TRBJ1-2	TGTGCCAGCAGCCGAAGACAGGATCGGGGCTACACCTTC	CASSRRQDRGYTF
TRBD2	.	TRBV2	TRBJ2-1	TGTGCCAGCAGTGAAGCGGGGGGGTGGACTAGCGGGATCAATGAGCAGTTCTTC	CASSEAGGWTSGINEQFF
TRBD1	many	TRBV25-1	TRBJ1-2	TGTGCCAGCACCGGACAGGCTAACTATGGCTACACCTTC	CASTGQANYGYTF
TRBD1	few	TRBV6-5	TRBJ1-2	TGTGCCAGCAGTTACGGGACAGCCTCTAACTATGGCTACACCTTC	CASSYGTASNYGYTF
TRBD2	.	TRBV7-9	TRBJ2-5	TGTGCCAGCAGCTCCGACAGGCCGACTAGCGGGAGAATTAAGACCCAGTACTTC	CASSSDRPTSGRIKTQYF
TRBD1	.	TRBV2	TRBJ1-1	TGTGCCAGCCGGGGACAGCTCATGAACACTGAAGCTTTCTTT	CASRGQLMNTEAFF
TRBD2	.	TRBV20-1	TRBJ2-7	TGCAGTGCTCCGCTGGGTAGCGGGGTAACGTACGAGCAGTACTTC	CSAPLGSGVTYEQYF